The clone carrying this T cell receptor beta chain was counted ten times or more. The sample comes from a study of low-dose radiotherapy and immunotherapy resistance in tumors. Study information: Participants were given intravenous cyclophosphamide 200 mg/m2 every two weeks, one day before radiation and immunotherapy.

The sample's time point: before trial treatment. Low-dose radiotherapy, low-dose cyclophosphamide, aspirin, ipilimumab and nivolumab were all given to the donors. The CDR3 is 16 residues long. The ends were cut back, 1 base at V and 6 bases at J, with 15 bases in the middle. Germline V gene sequence: CDR1 SGHTA, CDR2 FQGTGA. With TRAV- and TRBV-specific primers, first-strand cDNA was made, covering the alpha and beta chains. The authors ran 15 to 20 PCR cycles to amplify TCRs with a constant-region primer and V-primer adapter. One entry per CDR3 protein results from TCRdb running MiXCR on the reads. This table holds about 64,000 distinct CDR3 sequences, about a quarter found once.

Source: PBMCs, taken before treatment. The source of this sequence is a male donor with rectosigmoid adenocarcinoma. The V gene is TRBV7-3, the J gene TRBJ2-2; possible D gene TRBD2, 5 bases. The CDR3 nucleotides read TGTGCCAGCAGCTTAAGAGGACGGGGTGAGGCCGGGGAGCTGTTTTTT. It yields the protein CASSLRGRGEAGELFF.